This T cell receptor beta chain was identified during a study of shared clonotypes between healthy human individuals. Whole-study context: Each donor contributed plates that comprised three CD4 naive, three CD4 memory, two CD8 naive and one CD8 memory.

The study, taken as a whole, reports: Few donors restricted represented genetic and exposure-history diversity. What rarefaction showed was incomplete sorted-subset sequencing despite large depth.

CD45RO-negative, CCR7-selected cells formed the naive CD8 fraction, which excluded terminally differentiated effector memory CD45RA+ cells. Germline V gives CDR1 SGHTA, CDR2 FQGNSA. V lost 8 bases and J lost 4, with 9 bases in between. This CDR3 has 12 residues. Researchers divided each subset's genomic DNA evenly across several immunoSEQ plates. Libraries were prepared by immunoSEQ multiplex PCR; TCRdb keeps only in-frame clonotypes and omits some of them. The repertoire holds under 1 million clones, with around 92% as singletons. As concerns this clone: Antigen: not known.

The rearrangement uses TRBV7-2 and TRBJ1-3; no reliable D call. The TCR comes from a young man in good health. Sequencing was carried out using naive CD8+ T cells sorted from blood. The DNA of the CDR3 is TGTGCCAGCTCGCAGCCCGGAAACACCATATATTTT. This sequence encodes CASSQPGNTIYF.